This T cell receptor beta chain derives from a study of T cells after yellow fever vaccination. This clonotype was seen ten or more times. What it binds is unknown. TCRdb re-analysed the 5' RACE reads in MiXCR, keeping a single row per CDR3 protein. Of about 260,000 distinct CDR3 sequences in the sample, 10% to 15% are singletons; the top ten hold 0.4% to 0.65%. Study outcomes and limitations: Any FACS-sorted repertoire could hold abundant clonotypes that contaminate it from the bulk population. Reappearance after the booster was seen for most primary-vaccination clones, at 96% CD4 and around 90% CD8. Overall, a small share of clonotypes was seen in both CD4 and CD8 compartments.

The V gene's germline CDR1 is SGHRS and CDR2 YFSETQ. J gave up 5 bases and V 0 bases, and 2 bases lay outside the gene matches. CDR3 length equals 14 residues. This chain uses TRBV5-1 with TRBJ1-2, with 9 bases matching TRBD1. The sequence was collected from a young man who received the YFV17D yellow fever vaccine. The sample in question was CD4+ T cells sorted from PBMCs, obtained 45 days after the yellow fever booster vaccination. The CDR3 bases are TGCGCCAGCAGCTTGGCCGGGACAGGGTATGGCTACACCTTC. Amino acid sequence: CASSLAGTGYGYTF.